The following is a T cell receptor (beta chain) sequence with its context. Its antigen is not known. The record originates from a study of spatial heterogeneity in lung cancer. Study results and caveats: Tumor mutation count correlated with how many alpha and beta TCRs expanded intratumorally.

As to time point: sample taken at primary tumor resection. The CDR3 spans 13 residues. The germline CDR1 and CDR2 sequences are SNHLY and FYNNEI. Between the trimmed V and J ends, which lost 6 bases and 8 bases, there was a span of 16 bases. TCRdb reanalysed the 5' RACE reads using MiXCR and keeps one entry per CDR3 protein. The sample has over 25,000 distinct CDR3 sequences, roughly 7.2% seen once; the top ten hold approximately 25%. Material: lung tumor tissue, obtained at surgery. The origin of this receptor is a male donor with early-stage non-small cell lung cancer. The J gene is TRBJ1-2, the V gene TRBV2, with D unclear. The CDR3 loop is CASSEILPGGYTF. CDR3 bases: TGTGCCAGCAGCGAGATCCTCCCTGGGGGCTACACCTTC.